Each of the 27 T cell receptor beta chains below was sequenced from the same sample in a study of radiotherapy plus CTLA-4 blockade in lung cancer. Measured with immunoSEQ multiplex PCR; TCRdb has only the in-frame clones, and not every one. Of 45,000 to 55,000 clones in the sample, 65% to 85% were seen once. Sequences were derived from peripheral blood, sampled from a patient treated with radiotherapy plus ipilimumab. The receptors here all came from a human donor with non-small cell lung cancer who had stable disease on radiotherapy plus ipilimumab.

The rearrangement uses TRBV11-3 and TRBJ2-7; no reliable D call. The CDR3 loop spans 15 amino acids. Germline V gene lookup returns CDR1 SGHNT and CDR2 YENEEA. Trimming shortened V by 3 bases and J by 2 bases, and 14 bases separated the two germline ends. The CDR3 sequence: CASSFLSPPTYEQYF. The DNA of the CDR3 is TGTGCCAGCAGCTTCCTAAGTCCCCCAACCTACGAGCAGTACTTC.

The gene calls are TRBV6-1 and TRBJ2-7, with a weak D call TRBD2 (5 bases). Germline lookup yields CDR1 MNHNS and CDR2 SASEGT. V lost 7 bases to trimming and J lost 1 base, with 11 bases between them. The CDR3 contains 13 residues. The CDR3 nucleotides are TGTGCCAGCATACCCCCGGGGTCCTACGAGCAGTACTTC. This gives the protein CASIPPGSYEQYF.

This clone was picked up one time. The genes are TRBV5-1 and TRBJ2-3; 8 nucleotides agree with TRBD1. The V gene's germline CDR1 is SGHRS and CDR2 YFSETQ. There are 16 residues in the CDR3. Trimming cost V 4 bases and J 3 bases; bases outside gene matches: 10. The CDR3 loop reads CASSPTGGGGTDTQYF. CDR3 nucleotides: TGCGCCAGCAGCCCTACAGGGGGTGGGGGTACAGATACGCAGTATTTT.

The CDR3 protein is CASSVAPEDTEAFF. The CDR3 DNA is TGTGCCAGCAGCGTAGCGCCGGAGGACACTGAAGCTTTCTTT. The genes are TRBV9 and TRBJ1-1, with no clear D. This CDR3 has 14 residues. Looked up from germline, CDR1 is SGDLS and CDR2 is YYNGEE. The ends were cut back, 0 bases at V and 3 bases at J, with 9 bases in the middle.

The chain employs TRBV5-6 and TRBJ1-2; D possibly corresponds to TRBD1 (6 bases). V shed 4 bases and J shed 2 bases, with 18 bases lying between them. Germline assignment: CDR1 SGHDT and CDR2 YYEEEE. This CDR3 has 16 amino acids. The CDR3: CASSVYRVPYNYGYTF. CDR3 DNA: TGTGCCAGCAGCGTATACAGGGTACCCTACAACTATGGCTACACCTTC.

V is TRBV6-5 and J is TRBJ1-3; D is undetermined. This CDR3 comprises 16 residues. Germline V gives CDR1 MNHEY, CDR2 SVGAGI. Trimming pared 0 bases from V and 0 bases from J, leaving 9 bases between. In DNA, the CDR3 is TGTGCCAGCAGTTACTCCGGCGGCCTCTCTGGAAACACCATATATTTT. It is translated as CASSYSGGLSGNTIYF.

CDR3: CASSEGINQPQHF. In DNA, the CDR3 is TGTGCCAGCAGTGAAGGCATAAATCAGCCCCAGCATTTT. The chain uses TRBV6-1 and TRBJ1-5; unclear D gene. Deletions cut 1 base from V and 4 bases from J, with 5 bases between. Germline V gives CDR1 MNHNS, CDR2 SASEGT. The CDR3 is made up of 13 amino acids.

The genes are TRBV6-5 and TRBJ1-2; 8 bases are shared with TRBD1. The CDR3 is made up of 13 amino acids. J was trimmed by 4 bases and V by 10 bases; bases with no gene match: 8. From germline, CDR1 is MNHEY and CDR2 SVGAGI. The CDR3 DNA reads TGTGCCACCCGGGGACAGGTCCTCTATGGCTACACCTTC. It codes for CATRGQVLYGYTF.

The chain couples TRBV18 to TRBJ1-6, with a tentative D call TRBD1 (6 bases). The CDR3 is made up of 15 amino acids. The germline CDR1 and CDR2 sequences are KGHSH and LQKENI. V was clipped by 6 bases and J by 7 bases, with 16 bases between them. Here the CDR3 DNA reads TGTGCCAGCTCCCCTGAGCCGGGGGCGAATTCACCCCTCCACTTT. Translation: CASSPEPGANSPLHF.

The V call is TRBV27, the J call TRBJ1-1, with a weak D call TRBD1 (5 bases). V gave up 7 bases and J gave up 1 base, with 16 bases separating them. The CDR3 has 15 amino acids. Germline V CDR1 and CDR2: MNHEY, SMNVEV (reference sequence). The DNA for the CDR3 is TGTGCCAGCACCTTCCTCAGGGAAGGGAACACTGAAGCTTTCTTT. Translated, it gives CASTFLREGNTEAFF.

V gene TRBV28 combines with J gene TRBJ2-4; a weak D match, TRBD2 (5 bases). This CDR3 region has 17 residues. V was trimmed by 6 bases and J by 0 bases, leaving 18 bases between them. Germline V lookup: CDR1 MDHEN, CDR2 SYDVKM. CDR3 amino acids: CASSFFGVGIAKNIQYF. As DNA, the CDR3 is TGTGCCAGCAGCTTCTTCGGGGTGGGAATAGCCAAAAACATTCAGTACTTC. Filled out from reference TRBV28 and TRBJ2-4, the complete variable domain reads DVKVTQSSRYLVKRTGEKVFLECVQDMDHENMFWYRQDPGLGLRLIYFSYDVKMKEKGDIPEGYSVSREKKERFSLILESASTNQTSMYLCASSFFGVGIAKNIQYFGAGTRLSVL.

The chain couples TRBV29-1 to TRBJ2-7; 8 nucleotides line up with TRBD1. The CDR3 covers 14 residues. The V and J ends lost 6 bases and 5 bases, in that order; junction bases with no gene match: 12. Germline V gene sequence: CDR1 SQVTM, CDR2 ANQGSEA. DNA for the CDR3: TGCAGCGTCGATACAGGACAGGGAGCGAACGAGCAGTACTTC. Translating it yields CSVDTGQGANEQYF.

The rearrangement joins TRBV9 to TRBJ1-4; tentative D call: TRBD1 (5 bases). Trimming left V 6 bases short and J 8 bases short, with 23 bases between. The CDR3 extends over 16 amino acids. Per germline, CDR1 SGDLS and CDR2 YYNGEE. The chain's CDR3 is CASNTGGESLGEKLFF. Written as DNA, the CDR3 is TGTGCCAGCAACACCGGGGGGGAATCTCTGGGAGAAAAACTGTTTTTT.

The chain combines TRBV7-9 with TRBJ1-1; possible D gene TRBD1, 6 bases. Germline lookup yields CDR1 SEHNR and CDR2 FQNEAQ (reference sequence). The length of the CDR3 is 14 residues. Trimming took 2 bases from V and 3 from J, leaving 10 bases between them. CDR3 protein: CASSLSRGHTEAFF. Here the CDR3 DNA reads TGTGCCAGCAGCTTATCCAGGGGCCACACTGAAGCTTTCTTT.

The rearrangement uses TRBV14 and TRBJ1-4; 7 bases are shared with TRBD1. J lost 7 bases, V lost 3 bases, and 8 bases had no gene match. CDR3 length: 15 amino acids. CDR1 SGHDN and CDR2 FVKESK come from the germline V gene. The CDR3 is CASSQSRGVVEKLFF. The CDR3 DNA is TGTGCCAGCAGCCAGTCCAGGGGGGTTGTTGAAAAACTGTTTTTT.

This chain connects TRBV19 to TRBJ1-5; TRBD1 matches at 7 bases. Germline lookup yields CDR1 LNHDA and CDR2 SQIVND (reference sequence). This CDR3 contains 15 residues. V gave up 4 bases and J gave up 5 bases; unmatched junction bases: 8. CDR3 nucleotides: TGTGCCAGTAGTACCCAGGGGGTCGATCATCAGCCCCAGCATTTT. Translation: CASSTQGVDHQPQHF.

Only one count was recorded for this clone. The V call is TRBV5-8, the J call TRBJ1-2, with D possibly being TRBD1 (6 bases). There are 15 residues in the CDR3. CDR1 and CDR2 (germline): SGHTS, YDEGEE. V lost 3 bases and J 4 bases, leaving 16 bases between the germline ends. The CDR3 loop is CASSSRQVRLYGYTF. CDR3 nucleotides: TGTGCCAGCAGCTCCCGACAGGTCCGGCTCTATGGCTACACCTTC.

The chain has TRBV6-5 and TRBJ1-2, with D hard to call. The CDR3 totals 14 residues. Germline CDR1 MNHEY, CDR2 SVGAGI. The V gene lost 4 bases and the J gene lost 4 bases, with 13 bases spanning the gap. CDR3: CASSSYTRPYGYTF. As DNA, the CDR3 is TGTGCCAGCAGTTCCTACACTAGACCCTATGGCTACACCTTC.

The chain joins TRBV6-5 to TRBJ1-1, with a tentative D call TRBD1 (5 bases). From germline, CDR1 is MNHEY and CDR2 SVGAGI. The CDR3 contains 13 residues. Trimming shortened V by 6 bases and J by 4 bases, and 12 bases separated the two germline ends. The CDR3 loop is CASRRNGATEAFF. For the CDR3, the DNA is TGTGCCAGCAGAAGAAATGGGGCCACTGAAGCTTTCTTT.

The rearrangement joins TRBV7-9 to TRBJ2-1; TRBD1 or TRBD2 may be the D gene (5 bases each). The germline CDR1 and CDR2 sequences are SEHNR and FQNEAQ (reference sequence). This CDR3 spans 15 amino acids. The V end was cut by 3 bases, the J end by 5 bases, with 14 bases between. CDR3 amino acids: CASSFRELRDNEQFF. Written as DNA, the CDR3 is TGTGCCAGCAGCTTCAGGGAATTGAGGGACAATGAGCAGTTCTTC.

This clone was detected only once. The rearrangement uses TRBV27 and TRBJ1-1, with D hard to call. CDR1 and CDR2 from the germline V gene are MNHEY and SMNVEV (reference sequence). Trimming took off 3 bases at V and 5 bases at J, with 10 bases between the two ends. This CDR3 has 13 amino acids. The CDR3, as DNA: TGTGCCAGCAGTTTGAGGAGGTTGACTGAAGCTTTCTTT. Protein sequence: CASSLRRLTEAFF.

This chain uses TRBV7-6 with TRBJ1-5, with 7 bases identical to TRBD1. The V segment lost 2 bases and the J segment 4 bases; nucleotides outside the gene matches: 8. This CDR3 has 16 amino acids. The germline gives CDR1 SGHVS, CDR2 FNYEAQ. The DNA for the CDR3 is TGTGCCAGCAGCTTACAAGCAGGGGGTGGTAATCAGCCCCAGCATTTT. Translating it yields CASSLQAGGGNQPQHF.

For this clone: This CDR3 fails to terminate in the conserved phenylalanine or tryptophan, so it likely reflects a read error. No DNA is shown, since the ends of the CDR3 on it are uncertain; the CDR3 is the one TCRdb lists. CDR3 protein: CASSLSPGGPLFI. The chain uses TRBV27 and TRBJ1-5; the D call in the table, TRBD1, was not verified against the DNA. The germline V gene has CDR1 MNHEY and CDR2 SMNVEV (reference sequence). Ends included, the CDR3 has 13 residues.

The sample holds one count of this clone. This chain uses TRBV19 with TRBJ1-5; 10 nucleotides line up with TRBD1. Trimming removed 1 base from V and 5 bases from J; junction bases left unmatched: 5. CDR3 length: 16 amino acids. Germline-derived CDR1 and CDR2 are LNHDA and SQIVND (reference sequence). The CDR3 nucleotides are TGTGCCAGTAGTATAGGGGACAGGGGAATCCATCAGCCCCAGCATTTT. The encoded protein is CASSIGDRGIHQPQHF. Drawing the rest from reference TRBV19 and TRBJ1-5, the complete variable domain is DGGITQSPKYLFRKEGQNVTLSCEQNLNHDAMYWYRQDPGQGLRLIYYSQIVNDFQKGDIAEGYSVSREKKESFPLTVTSAQKNPTAFYLCASSIGDRGIHQPQHFGDGTRLSIL.

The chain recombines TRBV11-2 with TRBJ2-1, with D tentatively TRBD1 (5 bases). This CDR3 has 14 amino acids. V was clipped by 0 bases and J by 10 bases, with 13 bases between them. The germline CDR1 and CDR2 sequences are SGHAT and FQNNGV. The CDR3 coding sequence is TGTGCCAGCAGCTTAGATGGGTGGGGCATCGAGCAGTTCTTC. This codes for CASSLDGWGIEQFF. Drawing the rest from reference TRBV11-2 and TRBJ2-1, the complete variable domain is EAGVAQSPRYKIIEKRQSVAFWCNPISGHATLYWYQQILGQGPKLLIQFQNNGVVDDSQLPKDRFSAERLKGVDSTLKIQPAKLEDSAVYLCASSLDGWGIEQFFGPGTRLTVL.

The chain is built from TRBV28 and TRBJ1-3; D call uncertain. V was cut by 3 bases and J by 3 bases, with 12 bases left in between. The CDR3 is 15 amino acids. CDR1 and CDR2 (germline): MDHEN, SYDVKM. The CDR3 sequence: CASSLVAGDGNTIYF. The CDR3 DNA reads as TGTGCCAGCAGTTTGGTCGCGGGTGATGGAAACACCATATATTTT.

CDR3 bases: TGTGCCAGCAGCTTATATGACGGAGAGCAGTACGTC. It translates to CASSLYDGEQYV. This rearrangement joins TRBV13 to TRBJ2-7; D is unresolved. Trimming shortened V by 2 bases and J by 7 bases, and 9 bases separated the two germline ends. This CDR3 contains 12 residues. The germline V gene encodes CDR1 PRHDT and CDR2 FYEKMQ (reference sequence).